This T cell receptor (beta chain) was recorded in a study of blood T cell repertoires in COVID-19. Study background: Samples taken during acute and convalescent COVID-19 were collected in the United States, Italy and Spain.

The CDR3 runs to 15 residues. J lost 5 bases, V lost 4 bases, and 10 bases had no gene match. CDR1 is SEHNR, CDR2 FQNEAQ, per germline (reference sequence). TCRdb's table, derived via immunoSEQ multiplex PCR, lists solely in-frame clones and lacks some. This sample has almost 350,000 clones, with roughly 89% found just once. This clonotype originated in a woman between 55 and 75 years old with COVID-19, enrolled during active disease. The sequencing sample was made of peripheral blood. The rearrangement joins TRBV7-9 to TRBJ2-7, with TRBD1 matching over 8 bases. CDR3 protein: CASSSPDRGVHEQYF. The CDR3 region has the DNA TGTGCCAGCAGCTCCCCCGACAGGGGTGTTCACGAGCAGTACTTC. Full variable domain (rest looked up from reference TRBV7-9 and TRBJ2-7): DTGVSQNPRHKITKRGQNVTFRCDPISEHNRLYWYRQTLGQGPEFLTYFQNEAQLEKSRLLSDRFSAERPKGSFSTLEIQRTEQGDSAMYLCASSSPDRGVHEQYFGPGTRLTVT.